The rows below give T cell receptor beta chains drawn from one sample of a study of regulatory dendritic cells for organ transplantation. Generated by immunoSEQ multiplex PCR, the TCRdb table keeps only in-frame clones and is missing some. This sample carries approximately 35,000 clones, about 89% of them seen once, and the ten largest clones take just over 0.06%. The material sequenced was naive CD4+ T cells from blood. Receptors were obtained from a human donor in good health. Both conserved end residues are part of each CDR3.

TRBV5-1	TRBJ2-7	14	CASSAGQGTYEQYF
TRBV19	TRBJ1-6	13	CASLGQGNSPLHF
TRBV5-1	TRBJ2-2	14	CASSFIGHTGELFF
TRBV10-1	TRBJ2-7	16	CASSDQALTFGDEQYF
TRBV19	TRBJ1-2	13	CATTRDRNYGYTF
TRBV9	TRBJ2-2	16	CASSVLAQGGAGELFF
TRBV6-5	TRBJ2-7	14	CASRGTGRTHEQYF
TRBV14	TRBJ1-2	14	CASSQGFSPRGYTF
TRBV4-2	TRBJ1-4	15	CAGGGTGLSNEKLFF
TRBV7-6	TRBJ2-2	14	CASSEWENTGELFF
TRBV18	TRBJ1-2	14	CASSPDAANYGYTF
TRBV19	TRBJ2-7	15	CASSIGGSPSYEQYF
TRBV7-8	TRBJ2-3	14	CASSRGLGGWAQYF
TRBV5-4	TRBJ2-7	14	CASSRGQETYEQYF
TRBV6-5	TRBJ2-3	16	CASSYKGISGTDTQYF
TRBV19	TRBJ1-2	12	CASSREMYGYTF
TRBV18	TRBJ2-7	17	CASSVTSGGNRLSEQYF
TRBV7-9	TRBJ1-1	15	CASSKAGTGSTEAFF
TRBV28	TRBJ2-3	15	CASSLLGGPRNTQYF
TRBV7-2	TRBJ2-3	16	CASSSTPHISTDTQYF
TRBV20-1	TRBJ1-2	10	CSSIDYGYTF
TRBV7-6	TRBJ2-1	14	CASSPPGLYNEQFF
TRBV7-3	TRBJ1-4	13	CASSFRPGEKLFF
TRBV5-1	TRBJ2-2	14	CASSPLGGPGELFF
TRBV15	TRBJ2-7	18	CATSRDLTPWRDGYEQYF
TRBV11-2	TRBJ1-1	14	CASSWDWLNTEAFF
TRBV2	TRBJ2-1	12	CASSEDSNEQFF
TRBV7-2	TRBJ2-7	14	CASSSTGRPYEQYF
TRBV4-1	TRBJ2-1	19	CASSQPRGTGTGGTNEQFF
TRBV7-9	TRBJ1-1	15	CASSLDRWVDTEAFF
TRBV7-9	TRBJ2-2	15	CASSDSVGHTGELFF
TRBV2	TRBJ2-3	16	CASRSRGAGDTDTQYF
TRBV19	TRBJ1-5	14	CASRWDRGGQPQHF
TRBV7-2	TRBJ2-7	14	CASSLDRGRYEQYF
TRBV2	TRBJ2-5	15	CASSERQVGPETQYF
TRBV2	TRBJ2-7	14	CASSPHGGGNEQYF
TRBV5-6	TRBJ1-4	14	CASRTRGSGEKLFF
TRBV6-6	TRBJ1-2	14	CASSIGGTVYGYTF
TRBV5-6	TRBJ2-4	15	CASSTTGTGGTIQYF
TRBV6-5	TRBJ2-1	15	CASRLLGGDYNEQFF
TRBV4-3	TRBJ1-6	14	CASSQDFGNSPLHF
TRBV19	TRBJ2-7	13	CASSQRTPYEQYF
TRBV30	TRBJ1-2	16	CAWKGRRVTGYYGYTF
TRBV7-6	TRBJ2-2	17	CASSLLLAGEVAGELFF
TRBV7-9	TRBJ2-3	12	CASSPGVDTQYF
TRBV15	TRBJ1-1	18	CATSRPGQGMIFSTEAFF
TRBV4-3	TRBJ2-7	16	CASSQGTGGARYEQYF
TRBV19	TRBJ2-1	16	CASSMSPGTYYNEQFF
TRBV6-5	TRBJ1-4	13	CASSYSHRVGLVF
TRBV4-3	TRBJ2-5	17	CASSQVTGGINQETQYF
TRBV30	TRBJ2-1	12	CACAPSYNEQFF
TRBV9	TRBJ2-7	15	CASSVGFRSSYEQYF
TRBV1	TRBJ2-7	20	CTSSQGPRLAGSDKSHEQYF
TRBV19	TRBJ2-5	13	CASSISSPETQYF
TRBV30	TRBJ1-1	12	CAWSATNTEAFF
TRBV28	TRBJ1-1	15	CASSLGTVMNTEAFF
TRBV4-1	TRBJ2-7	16	CASSVGSSRGEYEQYF